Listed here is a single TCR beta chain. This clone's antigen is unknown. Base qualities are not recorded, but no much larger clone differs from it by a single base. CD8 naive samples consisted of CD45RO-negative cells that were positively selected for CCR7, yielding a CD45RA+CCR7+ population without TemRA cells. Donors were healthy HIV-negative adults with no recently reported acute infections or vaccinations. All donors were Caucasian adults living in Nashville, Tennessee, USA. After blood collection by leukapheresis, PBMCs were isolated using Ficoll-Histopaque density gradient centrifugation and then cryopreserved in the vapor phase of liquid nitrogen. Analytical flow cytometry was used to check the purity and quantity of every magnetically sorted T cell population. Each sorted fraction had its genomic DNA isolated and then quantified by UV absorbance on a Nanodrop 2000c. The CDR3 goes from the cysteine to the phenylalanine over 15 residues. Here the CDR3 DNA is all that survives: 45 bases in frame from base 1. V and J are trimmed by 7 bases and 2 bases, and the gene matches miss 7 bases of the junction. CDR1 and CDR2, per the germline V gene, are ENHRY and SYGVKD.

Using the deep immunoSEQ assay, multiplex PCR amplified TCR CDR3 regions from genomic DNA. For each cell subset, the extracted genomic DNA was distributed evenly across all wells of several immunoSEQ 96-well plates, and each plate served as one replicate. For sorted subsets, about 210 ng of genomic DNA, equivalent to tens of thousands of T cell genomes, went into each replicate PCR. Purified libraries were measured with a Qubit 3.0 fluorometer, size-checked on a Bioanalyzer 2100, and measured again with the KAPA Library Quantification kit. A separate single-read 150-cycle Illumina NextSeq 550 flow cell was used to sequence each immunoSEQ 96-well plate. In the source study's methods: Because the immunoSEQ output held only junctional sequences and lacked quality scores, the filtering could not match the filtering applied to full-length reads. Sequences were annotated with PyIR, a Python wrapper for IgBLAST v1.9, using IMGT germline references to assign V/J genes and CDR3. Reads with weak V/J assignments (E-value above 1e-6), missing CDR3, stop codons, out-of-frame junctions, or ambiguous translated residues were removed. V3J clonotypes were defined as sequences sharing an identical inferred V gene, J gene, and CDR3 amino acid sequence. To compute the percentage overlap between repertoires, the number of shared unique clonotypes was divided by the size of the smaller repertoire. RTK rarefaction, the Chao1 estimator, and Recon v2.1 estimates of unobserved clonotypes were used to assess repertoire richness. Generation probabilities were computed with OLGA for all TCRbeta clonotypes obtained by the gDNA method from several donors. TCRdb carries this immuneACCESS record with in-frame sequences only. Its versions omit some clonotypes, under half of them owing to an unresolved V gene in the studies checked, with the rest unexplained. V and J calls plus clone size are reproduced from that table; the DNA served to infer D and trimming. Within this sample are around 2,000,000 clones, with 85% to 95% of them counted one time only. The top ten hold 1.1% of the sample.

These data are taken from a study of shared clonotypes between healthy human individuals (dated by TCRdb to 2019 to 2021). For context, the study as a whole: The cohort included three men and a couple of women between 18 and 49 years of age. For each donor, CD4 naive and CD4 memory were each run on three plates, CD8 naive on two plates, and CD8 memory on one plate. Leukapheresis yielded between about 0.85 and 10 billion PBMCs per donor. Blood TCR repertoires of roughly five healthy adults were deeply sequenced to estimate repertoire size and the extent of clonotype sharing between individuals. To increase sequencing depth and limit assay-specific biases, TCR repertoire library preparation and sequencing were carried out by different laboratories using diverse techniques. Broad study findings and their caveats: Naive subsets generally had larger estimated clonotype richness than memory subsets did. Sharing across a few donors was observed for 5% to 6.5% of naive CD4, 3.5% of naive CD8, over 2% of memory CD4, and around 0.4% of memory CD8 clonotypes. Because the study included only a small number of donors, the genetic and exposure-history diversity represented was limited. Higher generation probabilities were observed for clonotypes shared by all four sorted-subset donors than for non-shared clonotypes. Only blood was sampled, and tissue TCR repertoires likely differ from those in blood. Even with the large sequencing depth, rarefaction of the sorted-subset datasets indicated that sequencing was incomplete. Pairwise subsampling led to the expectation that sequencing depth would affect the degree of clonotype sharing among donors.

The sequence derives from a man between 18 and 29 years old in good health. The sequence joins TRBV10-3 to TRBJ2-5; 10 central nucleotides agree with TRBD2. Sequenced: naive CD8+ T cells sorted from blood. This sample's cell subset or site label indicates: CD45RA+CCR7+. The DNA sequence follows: TGTGCCATCAACCGGACTAGCGGAGCACAAGAGACCCAGTACTTC. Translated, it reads CAINRTSGAQETQYF.